Below, one T cell receptor beta chain is given with its context. This sample stems from a study of OX40 agonist ivuxolimab in advanced cancers. Study summary: People in dose escalation had one of these cancers: hepatocellular carcinoma, melanoma, renal cell or head and neck cancer. Under the entry rules, prior anti-PD-1, anti-PD-L1 or anti-CTLA-4 therapy was allowed, and roughly 43% had some. Three individuals attained partial responses, comprising one hepatocellular carcinoma case and two cutaneous melanoma cases.

The length of the CDR3 is 15 residues. CDR1 is MDHEN, CDR2 SYDVKM, per germline. Trimming stripped 6 bases from V and 4 bases from J, with 13 bases between. Profiling relied on immunoSEQ multiplex PCR, and the TCRdb table lists in-frame clones only, not all of them. The table shows about 59,000 clones, with about 89% occurring only once. On cycle 4 day 1 and cycle 7 day 1, as well as at baseline, blood was sampled. Sequences were derived from CD4+ or CD8+ T cells sorted from blood, sampled in a trial of the OX40 agonist ivuxolimab. The J gene is TRBJ2-6, the V gene TRBV28; maybe TRBD2 (7 bases). The clonotype was recovered from an adult with an advanced solid tumor such as melanoma, head and neck, liver or kidney cancer. The chain's CDR3 is CASRGGGSGANVLTF. The CDR3 DNA sequence: TGTGCCAGCAGAGGGGGGGGCTCCGGGGCCAACGTCCTGACTTTC.